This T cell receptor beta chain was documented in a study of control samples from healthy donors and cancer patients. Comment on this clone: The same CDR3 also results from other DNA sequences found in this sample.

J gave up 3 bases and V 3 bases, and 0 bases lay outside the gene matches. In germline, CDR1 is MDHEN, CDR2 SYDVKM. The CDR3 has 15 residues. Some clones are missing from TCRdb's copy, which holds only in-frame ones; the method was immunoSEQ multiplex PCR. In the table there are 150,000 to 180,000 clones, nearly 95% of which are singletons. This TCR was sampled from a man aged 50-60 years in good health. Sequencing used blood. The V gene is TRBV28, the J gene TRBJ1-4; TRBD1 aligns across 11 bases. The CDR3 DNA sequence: TGTGCCAGCAGTTTGGGACAGGGGGCTAATGAAAAACTGTTTTTT. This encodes CASSLGQGANEKLFF.